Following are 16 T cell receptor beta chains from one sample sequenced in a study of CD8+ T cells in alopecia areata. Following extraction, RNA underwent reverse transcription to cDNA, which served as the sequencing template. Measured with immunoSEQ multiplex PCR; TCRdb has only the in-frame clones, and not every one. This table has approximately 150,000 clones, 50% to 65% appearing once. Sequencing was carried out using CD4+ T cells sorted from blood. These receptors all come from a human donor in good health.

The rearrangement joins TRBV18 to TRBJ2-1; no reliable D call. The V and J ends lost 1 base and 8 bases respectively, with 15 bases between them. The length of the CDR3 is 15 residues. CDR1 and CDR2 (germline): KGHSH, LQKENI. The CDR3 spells CASSPRDSESDEQFF. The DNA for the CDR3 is TGTGCCAGCTCACCACGCGATTCAGAATCCGATGAGCAGTTCTTC. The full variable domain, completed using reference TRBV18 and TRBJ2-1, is NAGVMQNPRHLVRRRGQEARLRCSPMKGHSHVYWYRQLPEEGLKFMVYLQKENIIDESGMPKERFSAEFPKEGPSILRIQQVVRGDSAAYFCASSPRDSESDEQFFGPGTRLTVL.

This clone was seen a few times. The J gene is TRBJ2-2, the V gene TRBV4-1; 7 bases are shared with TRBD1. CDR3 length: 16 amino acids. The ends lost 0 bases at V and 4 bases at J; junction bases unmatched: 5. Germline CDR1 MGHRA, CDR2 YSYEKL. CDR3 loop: CASSQDLRQGTGELFF. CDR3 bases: TGCGCCAGCAGCCAAGATCTTAGACAGGGCACCGGGGAGCTGTTTTTT.

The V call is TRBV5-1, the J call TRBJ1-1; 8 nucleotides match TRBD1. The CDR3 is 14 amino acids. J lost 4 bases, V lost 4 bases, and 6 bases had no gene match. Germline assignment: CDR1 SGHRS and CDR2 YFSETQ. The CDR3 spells CASSPGDRGTEAFF. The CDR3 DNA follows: TGCGCCAGCAGCCCCGGCGACAGGGGCACTGAAGCTTTCTTT. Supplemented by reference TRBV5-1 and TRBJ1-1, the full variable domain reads KAGVTQTPRYLIKTRGQQVTLSCSPISGHRSVSWYQQTPGQGLQFLFEYFSETQRNKGNFPGRFSGRQFSNSRSEMNVSTLELGDSALYLCASSPGDRGTEAFFGQGTRLTVV.

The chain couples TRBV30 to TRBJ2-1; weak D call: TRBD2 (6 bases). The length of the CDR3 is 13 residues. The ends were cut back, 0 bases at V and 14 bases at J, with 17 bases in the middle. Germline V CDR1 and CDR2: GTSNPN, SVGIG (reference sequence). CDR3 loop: CAWSVKEGLIKFF. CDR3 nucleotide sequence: TGTGCCTGGAGTGTAAAGGAGGGCCTCATTAAGTTCTTC.

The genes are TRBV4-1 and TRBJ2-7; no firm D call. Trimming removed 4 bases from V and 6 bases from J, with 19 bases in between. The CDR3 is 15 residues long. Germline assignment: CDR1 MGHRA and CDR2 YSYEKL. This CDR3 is CASSPVLRSPGEQYF. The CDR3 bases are TGCGCCAGCAGCCCAGTACTCAGGTCCCCCGGCGAGCAGTACTTC.

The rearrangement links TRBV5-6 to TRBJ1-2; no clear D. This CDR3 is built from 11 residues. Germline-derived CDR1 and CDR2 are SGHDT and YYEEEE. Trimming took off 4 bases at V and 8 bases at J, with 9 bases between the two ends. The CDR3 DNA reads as TGTGCCAGCAGCCTAAACCGGGGCTACACCTTC. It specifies CASSLNRGYTF.

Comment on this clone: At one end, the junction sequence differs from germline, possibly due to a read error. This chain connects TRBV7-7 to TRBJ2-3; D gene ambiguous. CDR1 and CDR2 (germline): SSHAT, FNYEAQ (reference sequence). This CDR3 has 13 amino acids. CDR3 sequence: CASSLSPQDTQYF. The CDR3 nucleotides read TGTGCTAGCAGCTTATCTCCCCAGGATACGCAGTATTTT.

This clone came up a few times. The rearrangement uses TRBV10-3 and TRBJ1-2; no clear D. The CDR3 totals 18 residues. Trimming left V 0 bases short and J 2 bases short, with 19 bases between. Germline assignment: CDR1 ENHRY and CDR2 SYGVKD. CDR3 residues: CAISESSFPRRPNYGYTF. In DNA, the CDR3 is TGTGCCATCAGTGAGTCGTCGTTTCCCCGCCGCCCCAACTATGGCTACACCTTC.

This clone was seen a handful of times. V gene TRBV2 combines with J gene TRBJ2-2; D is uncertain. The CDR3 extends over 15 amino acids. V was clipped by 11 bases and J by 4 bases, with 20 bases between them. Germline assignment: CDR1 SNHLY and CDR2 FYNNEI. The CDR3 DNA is TGTGCCGGATCAGACTCGGATTTAAGCACCGGGGAGCTGTTTTTT. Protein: CAGSDSDLSTGELFF.

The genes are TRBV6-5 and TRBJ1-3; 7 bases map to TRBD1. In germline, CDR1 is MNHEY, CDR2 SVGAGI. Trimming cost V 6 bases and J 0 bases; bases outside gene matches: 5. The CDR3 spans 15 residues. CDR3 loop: CASRRQGVSGNTIYF. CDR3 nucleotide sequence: TGTGCCAGCAGGAGACAGGGCGTCTCTGGAAACACCATATATTTT.

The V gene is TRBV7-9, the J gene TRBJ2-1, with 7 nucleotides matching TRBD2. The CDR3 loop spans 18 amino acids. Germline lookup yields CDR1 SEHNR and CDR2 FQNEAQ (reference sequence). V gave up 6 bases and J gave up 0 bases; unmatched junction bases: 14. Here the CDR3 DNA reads TGTGCCAGCAGGAGGCGGTTCGGGGCGGGAGTCTCCTACAATGAGCAGTTCTTC. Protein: CASRRRFGAGVSYNEQFF.

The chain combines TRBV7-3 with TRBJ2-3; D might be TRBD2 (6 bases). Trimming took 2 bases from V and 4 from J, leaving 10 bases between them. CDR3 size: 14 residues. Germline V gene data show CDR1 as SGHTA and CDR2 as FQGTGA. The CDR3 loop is CASSLGVAADTQYF. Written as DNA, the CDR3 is TGTGCCAGCAGCTTAGGCGTAGCGGCAGATACGCAGTATTTT.

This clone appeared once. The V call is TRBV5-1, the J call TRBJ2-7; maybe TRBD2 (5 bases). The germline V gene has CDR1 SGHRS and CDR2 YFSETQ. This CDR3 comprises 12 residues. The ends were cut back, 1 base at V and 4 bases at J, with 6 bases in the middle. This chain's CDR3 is CASSLRRYEQYF. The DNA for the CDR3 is TGCGCCAGCAGCTTGAGGAGGTACGAGCAGTACTTC.

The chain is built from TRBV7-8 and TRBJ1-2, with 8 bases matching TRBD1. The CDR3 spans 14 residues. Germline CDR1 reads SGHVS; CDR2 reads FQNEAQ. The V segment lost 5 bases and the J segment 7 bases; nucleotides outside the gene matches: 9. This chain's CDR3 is CASSVLGDRGGYTF. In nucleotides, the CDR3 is TGTGCCAGCAGCGTACTTGGTGACAGGGGTGGCTACACCTTC.

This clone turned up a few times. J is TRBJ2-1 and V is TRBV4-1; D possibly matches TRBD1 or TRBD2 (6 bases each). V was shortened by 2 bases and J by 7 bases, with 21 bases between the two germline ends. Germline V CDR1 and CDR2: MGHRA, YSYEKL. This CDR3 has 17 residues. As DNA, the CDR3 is TGCGCCAGCAGCCAAACCCCCGGGGACACGGCGGGGAATGAGCAGTTCTTC. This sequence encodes CASSQTPGDTAGNEQFF.

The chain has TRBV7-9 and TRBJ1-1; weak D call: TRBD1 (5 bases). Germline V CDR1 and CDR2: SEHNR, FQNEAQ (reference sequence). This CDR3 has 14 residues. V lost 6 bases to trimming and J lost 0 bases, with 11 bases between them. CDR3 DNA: TGTGCCAGCAGGGGACGGGAAATGAACACTGAAGCTTTCTTT. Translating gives CASRGREMNTEAFF.